What follows describes a single TCR beta chain. This sample is part of a study of prognosis after radiotherapy for stage I lung cancer. Study summary: Patients with non-small cell lung cancer were all judged medically inoperable.

The authors amplified TCR beta CDR3 from genomic DNA using two-round multiplex PCR. Specific primers for each TRBV and TRBJ gene were what first-round PCR used. Using its own MiXCR run on the multiplex PCR reads, TCRdb lists one record per CDR3 protein. The sample records about 51,000 distinct CDR3 sequences, approximately 35% being singletons. J gave up 6 bases and V 1 base, and 4 bases lay outside the gene matches. CDR3 length: 15 amino acids. Germline assignment: CDR1 SGHAT and CDR2 FQNNGV. Source: PBMCs, taken before or after stereotactic body radiation therapy (not recorded which). This chain links TRBV11-2 with TRBJ2-1; 9 bases align to TRBD2. This receptor was taken from a donor over 45 with non-small cell lung cancer. The CDR3 sequence: CASSLGIAGVNEQFF. DNA for the CDR3: TGTGCCAGCAGCTTAGGGATAGCGGGAGTCAATGAGCAGTTCTTC.